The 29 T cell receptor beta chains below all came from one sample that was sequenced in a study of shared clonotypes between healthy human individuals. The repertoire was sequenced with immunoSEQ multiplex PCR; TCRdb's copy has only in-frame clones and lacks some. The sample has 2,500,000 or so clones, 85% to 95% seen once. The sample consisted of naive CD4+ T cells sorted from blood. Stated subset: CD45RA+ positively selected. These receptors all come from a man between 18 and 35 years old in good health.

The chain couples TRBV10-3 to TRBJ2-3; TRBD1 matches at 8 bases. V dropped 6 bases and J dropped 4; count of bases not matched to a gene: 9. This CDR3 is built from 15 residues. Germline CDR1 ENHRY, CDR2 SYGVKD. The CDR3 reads CAISEGQGQADTQYF. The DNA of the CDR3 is TGTGCCATCAGCGAAGGACAGGGTCAAGCAGATACGCAGTATTTT.

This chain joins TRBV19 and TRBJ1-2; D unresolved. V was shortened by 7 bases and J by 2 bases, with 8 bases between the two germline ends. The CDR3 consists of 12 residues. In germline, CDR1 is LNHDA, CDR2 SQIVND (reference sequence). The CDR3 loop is CASMRGNYGYTF. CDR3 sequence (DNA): TGTGCCAGTATGCGGGGAAACTATGGCTACACCTTC.

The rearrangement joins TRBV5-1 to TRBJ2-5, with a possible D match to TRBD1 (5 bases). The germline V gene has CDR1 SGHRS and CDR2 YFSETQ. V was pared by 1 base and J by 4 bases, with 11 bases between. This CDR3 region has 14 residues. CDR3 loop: CASSLKYRLETQYF. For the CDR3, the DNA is TGCGCCAGCAGCTTGAAATACAGGTTAGAGACCCAGTACTTC. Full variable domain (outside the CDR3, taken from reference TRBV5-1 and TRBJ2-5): KAGVTQTPRYLIKTRGQQVTLSCSPISGHRSVSWYQQTPGQGLQFLFEYFSETQRNKGNFPGRFSGRQFSNSRSEMNVSTLELGDSALYLCASSLKYRLETQYFGPGTRLLVL.

CDR3 DNA: TGTGCCAGCAGCGTAGATGACGGGAGGGTCCCGGATACGCAGTATTTT. It codes for CASSVDDGRVPDTQYF. The chain recombines TRBV9 with TRBJ2-3, with 8 nucleotides matching TRBD2. Germline-derived CDR1 and CDR2 are SGDLS and YYNGEE. J lost 6 bases, V lost 0 bases, and 9 bases had no gene match. The CDR3 covers 16 residues.

The DNA of the CDR3 is TGCGCCAGCATTGGTGAAGGGAGGCTCAAAAACATTCAGTACTTC. Translated: CASIGEGRLKNIQYF. This chain connects TRBV10-1 to TRBJ2-4, with D possibly matching TRBD2 (6 bases). Germline CDR1 reads WNHNN; CDR2 reads SYGVQD (reference sequence). The V end lost 7 bases, the J end lost 3 bases, and 16 bases lay between the germline ends. This CDR3 is built from 15 residues.

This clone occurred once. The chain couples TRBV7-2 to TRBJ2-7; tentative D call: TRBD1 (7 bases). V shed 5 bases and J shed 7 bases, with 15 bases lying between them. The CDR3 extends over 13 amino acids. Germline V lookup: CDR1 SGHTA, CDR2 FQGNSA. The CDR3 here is CASSAWTGGEQYF. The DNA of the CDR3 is TGTGCCAGCAGCGCCTGGACAGGAGGGGAGCAGTACTTC.

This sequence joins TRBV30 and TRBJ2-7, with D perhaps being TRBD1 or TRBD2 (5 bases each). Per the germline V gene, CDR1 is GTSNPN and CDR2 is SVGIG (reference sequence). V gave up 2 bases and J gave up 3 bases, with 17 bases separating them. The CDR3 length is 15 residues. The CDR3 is CAWSPPTGAYYEQYF. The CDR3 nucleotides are TGTGCCTGGAGTCCACCTACCGGGGCTTACTACGAGCAGTACTTC.

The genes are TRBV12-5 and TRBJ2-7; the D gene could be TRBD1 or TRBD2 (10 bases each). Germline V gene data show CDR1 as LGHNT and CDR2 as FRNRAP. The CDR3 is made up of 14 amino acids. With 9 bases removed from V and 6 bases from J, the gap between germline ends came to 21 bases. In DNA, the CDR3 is TGTGCTAGACTAGCGGGACAGGGGTTCGGCGAGCAGTACTTC. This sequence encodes CARLAGQGFGEQYF.

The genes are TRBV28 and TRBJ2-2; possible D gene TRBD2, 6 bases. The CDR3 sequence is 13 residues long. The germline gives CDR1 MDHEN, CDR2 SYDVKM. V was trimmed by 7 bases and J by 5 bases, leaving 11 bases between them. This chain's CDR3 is CASTEGKTGELFF. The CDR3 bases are TGTGCCAGCACGGAGGGAAAAACCGGGGAGCTGTTTTTT.

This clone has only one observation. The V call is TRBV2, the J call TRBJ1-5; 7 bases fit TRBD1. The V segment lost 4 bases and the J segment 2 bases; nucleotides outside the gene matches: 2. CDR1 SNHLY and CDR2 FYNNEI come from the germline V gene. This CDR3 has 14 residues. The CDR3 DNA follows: TGTGCCAGCAGTGGGGACAGTGGCAATCAGCCCCAGCATTTT. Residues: CASSGDSGNQPQHF. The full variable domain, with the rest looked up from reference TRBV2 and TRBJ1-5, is EPEVTQTPSHQVTQMGQEVILRCVPISNHLYFYWYRQILGQKVEFLVSFYNNEISEKSEIFDDQFSVERPDGSNFTLKIRSTKLEDSAMYFCASSGDSGNQPQHFGDGTRLSIL.

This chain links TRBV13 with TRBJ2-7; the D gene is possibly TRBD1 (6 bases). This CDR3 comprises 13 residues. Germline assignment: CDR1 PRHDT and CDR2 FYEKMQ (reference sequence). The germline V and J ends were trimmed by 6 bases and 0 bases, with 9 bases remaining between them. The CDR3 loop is CASSGQSSYEQYF. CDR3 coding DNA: TGTGCCAGCAGTGGACAGAGCTCCTACGAGCAGTACTTC.

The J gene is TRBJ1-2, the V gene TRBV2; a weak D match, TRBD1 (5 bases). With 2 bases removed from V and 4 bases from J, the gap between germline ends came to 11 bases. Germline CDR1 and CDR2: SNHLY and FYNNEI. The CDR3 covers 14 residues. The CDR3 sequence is CASSETRQGYGYTF. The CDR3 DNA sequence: TGTGCCAGCAGTGAAACAAGGCAGGGCTATGGCTACACCTTC.

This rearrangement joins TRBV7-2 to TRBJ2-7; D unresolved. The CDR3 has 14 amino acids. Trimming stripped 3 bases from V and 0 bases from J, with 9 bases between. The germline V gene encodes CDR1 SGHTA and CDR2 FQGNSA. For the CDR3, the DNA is TGTGCCAGCAGCTTGGACGGGTTCTCCTACGAGCAGTACTTC. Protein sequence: CASSLDGFSYEQYF. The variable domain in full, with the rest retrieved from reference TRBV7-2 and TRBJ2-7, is GAGVSQSPSNKVTEKGKDVELRCDPISGHTALYWYRQSLGQGLEFLIYFQGNSAPDKSGLPSDRFSAERTGGSVSTLTIQRTQQEDSAVYLCASSLDGFSYEQYFGPGTRLTVT.

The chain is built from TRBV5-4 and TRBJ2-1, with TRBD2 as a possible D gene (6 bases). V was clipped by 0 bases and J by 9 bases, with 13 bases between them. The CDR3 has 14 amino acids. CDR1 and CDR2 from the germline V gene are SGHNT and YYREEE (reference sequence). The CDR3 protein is CASSLGQRGGEQFF. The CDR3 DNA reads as TGTGCCAGCAGCTTGGGGCAACGGGGAGGTGAGCAGTTCTTC.

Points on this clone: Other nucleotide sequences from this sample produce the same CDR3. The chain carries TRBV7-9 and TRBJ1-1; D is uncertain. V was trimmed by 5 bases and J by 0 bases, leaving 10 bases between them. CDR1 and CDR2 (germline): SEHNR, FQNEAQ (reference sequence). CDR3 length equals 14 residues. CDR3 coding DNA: TGTGCCAGCAGCCCAACGGGCCTGAACACTGAAGCTTTCTTT. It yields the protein CASSPTGLNTEAFF.

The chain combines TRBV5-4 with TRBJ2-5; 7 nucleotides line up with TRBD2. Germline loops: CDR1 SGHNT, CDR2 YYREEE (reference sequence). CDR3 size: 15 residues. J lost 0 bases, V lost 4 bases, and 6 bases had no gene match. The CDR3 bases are TGTGCCAGCAGCGGGGGAGGGTTTTACCAAGAGACCCAGTACTTC. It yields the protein CASSGGGFYQETQYF.

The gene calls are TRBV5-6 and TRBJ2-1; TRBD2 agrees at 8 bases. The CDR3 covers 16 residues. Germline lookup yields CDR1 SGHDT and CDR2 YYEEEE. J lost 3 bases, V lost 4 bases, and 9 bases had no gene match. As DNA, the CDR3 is TGTGCCAGCAGCCTAGCGGGCCCCACCTACTACAATGAGCAGTTCTTC. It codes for CASSLAGPTYYNEQFF.

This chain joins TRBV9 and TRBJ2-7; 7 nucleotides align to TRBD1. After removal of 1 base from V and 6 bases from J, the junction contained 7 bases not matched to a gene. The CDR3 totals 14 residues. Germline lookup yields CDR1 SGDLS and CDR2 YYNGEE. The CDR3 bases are TGTGCCAGCAGCGTACTCGACAGGGTAAGCGAGCAGTACTTC. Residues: CASSVLDRVSEQYF.

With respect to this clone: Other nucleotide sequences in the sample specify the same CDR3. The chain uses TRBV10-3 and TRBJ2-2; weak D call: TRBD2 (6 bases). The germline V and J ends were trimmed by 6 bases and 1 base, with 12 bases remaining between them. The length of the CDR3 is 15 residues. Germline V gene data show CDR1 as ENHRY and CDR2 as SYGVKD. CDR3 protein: CAISLGTGNTGELFF. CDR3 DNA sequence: TGTGCCATCAGCCTCGGGACTGGGAACACCGGGGAGCTGTTTTTT.

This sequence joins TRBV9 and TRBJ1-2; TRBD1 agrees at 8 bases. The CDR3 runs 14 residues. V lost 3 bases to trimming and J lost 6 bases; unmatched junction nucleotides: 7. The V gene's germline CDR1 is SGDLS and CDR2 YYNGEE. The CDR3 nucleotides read TGTGCCAGCAGCGCCCGGGGACAGGACCATGGCTACACCTTC. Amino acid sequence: CASSARGQDHGYTF.

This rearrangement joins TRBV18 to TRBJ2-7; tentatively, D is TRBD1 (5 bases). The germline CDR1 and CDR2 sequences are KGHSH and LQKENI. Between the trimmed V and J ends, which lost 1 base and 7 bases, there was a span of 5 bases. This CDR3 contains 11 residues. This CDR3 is CASSPQGEQYF. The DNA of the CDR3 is TGTGCCAGCTCACCACAGGGGGAGCAGTACTTC.

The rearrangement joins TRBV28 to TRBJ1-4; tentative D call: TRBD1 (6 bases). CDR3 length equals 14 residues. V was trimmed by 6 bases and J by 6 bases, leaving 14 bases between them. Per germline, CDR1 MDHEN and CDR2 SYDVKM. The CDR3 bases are TGTGCCAGCAGAACCGGGACAAAAGATGAAAAACTGTTTTTT. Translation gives CASRTGTKDEKLFF.

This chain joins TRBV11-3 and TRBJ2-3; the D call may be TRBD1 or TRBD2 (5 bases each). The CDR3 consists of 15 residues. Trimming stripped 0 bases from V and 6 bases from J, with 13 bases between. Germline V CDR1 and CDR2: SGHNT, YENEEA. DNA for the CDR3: TGTGCCAGCAGCTTAGAAACAGGAGGAATGGATACGCAGTATTTT. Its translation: CASSLETGGMDTQYF. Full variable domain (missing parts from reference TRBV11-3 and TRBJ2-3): EAGVVQSPRYKIIEKKQPVAFWCNPISGHNTLYWYLQNLGQGPELLIRYENEEAVDDSQLPKDRFSAERLKGVDSTLKIQPAELGDSAVYLCASSLETGGMDTQYFGPGTRLTVL.

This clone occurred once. For the CDR3, the DNA is TGTGCCAGCAGCCCCCGGAGGGACCGCACAGATACGCAGTATTTT. Translating it yields CASSPRRDRTDTQYF. The chain couples TRBV5-4 to TRBJ2-3; D is possibly TRBD2 (6 bases). CDR1 SGHNT and CDR2 YYREEE come from the germline V gene (reference sequence). The CDR3 has 15 residues. Trimming removed 4 bases from V and 1 base from J, with 13 bases in between.

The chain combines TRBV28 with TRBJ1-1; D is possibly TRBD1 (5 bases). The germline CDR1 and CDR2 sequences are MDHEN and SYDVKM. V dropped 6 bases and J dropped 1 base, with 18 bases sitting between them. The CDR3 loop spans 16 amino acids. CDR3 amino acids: CASSSPWGEGNTEAFF. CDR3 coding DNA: TGTGCCAGCAGCTCCCCATGGGGGGAAGGGAACACTGAAGCTTTCTTT.

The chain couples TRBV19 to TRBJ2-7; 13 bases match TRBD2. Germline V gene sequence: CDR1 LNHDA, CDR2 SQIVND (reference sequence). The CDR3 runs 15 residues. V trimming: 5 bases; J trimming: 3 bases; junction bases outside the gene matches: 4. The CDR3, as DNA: TGTGCCAGTAGTGGTCGGACTAGCGGGAGCTACGAGCAGTACTTC. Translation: CASSGRTSGSYEQYF. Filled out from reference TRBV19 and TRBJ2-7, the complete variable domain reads DGGITQSPKYLFRKEGQNVTLSCEQNLNHDAMYWYRQDPGQGLRLIYYSQIVNDFQKGDIAEGYSVSREKKESFPLTVTSAQKNPTAFYLCASSGRTSGSYEQYFGPGTRLTVT.

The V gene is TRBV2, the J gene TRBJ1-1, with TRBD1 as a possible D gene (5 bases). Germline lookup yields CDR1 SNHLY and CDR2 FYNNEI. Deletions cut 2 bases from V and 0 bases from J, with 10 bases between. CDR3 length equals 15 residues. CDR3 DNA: TGTGCCAGCAGTGAATCCACAGGTATGAACACTGAAGCTTTCTTT. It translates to CASSESTGMNTEAFF.

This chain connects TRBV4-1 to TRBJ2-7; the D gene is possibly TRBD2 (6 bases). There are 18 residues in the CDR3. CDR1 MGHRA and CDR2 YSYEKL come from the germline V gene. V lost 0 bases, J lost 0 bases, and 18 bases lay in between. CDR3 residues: CASSQDRLWAGSSYEQYF. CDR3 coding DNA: TGCGCCAGCAGCCAAGATCGGCTTTGGGCGGGAAGCTCCTACGAGCAGTACTTC.

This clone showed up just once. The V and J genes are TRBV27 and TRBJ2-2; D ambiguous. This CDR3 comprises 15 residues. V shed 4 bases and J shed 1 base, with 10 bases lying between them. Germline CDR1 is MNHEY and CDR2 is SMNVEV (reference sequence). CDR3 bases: TGTGCCAGCAGTTCGGATCAGGTGAACACCGGGGAGCTGTTTTTT. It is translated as CASSSDQVNTGELFF.